A selection of T cell receptor beta chains follows, all from one sample in a study of blood T cell repertoires in COVID-19. Only in-frame clones appear in the TCRdb table, and some are missing; sequencing was by immunoSEQ multiplex PCR. The sample consists of about 230,000 clones, over 80% of them appearing once. Sequencing used PBMCs or T cells enriched from blood (not recorded which). These receptors all stem from a woman aged 25-40 years who had been exposed to COVID-19. Each CDR3 is given without its conserved first and last residue.

v_gene	j_gene	CDR3aa
TRBV2	TRBJ2-7	ASSETGYEQY
TRBV4-1	TRBJ1-1	ASSQVVRGRAF
TRBV29-1	TRBJ1-2	SVMWGVQNYGYT
TRBV10-3	TRBJ2-1	AISESGQRLDEQF
TRBV19	TRBJ1-1	ASSMGSGDTEAF
TRBV6-6	TRBJ2-2	ASSRASGSGYTGELF
TRBV7-2	TRBJ2-1	ASSLGLAGGLKPKF
TRBV11-3	TRBJ1-1	ASSKGTGPNTEAF
TRBV5-1	TRBJ2-1	ASSLERRAGVEQF
TRBV29-1	TRBJ2-7	SVRTGPNYEQY
TRBV28	TRBJ2-7	ASSPRDRVGEQY
TRBV19	TRBJ2-1	ASSLTGGGGYNEQF
TRBV5-1	TRBJ2-1	ASSEGGGSYNEQF
TRBV5-1	TRBJ2-1	ASSLPQGISGSGRGNEQF
TRBV5-1	TRBJ1-1	ASSLGRGTEAF
TRBV5-1	TRBJ2-7	ASSFGATSGRGHEQY
TRBV5-1	TRBJ2-7	ASSFRQGAYEQY
TRBV12-5	TRBJ2-1	ASGLVVSRGLAGGRAYNEQF
TRBV6-2/TRBV6-3	TRBJ2-1	ASSYPRGTYNEQF
TRBV6-1	TRBJ2-2	ASSEAPAGGPGELF
TRBV28	TRBJ2-3	ASSFLVEGTDTQY
TRBV6-5	TRBJ2-1	ASSPALAGYEQF
TRBV2	TRBJ2-7	ASSRDRGYEQY
TRBV6-5	TRBJ1-3	ASSQVPGNTIY
TRBV2	TRBJ2-5	ASRTGTGGRETQY
TRBV11-3	TRBJ2-7	ASVRGQQYEQY
TRBV7-7	TRBJ1-5	ASRFGTGEPNSNQPQH
TRBV9	TRBJ2-3	ASSVARGGGVKADTQY
TRBV11-2	TRBJ1-4	ASSPISGVNEKLF
TRBV6-9	TRBJ1-5	ASSFRASSNQPQH
TRBV2	TRBJ1-4	ASTPPIAPRNEKLF
TRBV19	TRBJ2-2	ASSIGALTNTGELF
TRBV6-5	TRBJ2-5	ASSFRTEAETQY